Listed below are T cell receptor beta chains from one sample, sequenced in a study of blood T cell repertoires in COVID-19. Produced via immunoSEQ multiplex PCR; TCRdb's table is partial and in-frame only. The sample shows around 180,000 clones, 88% of them seen only once. The sample comprised peripheral blood. The receptors come from a man aged 55 to 70 with acute or convalescent COVID-19. The CDR3 runs from the conserved cysteine through the conserved F or W. Each record gives: V gene, D gene, J gene, clone size, CDR3 protein, CDR3 DNA. A D gene is named only where the DNA matches it firmly. Not every row has a clone size; where given, it reads once, few, many or a size class.

v_gene: TRBV15; d_gene: NA; j_gene: TRBJ1-6; abundance: NA; CDR3aa: CATSRDIGQPASSYNSPLHF; CDR3nt: TGTGCCACCAGCAGAGATATCGGACAGCCAGCCAGCTCCTATAATTCACCCCTCCACTTT
v_gene: TRBV27; d_gene: NA; j_gene: TRBJ1-5; abundance: few; CDR3aa: CASSLTAFIQPQHF; CDR3nt: TGTGCCAGCAGTCTTACAGCATTCATTCAGCCCCAGCATTTT
v_gene: TRBV12-3/TRBV12-4; d_gene: NA; j_gene: TRBJ2-5; abundance: NA; CDR3aa: CASSPKETQYF; CDR3nt: TGTGCCAGCAGTCCAAAAGAGACCCAGTACTTC
v_gene: TRBV4-1; d_gene: TRBD1; j_gene: TRBJ2-7; abundance: NA; CDR3aa: CASSPDRVNYEQYF; CDR3nt: TGCGCCAGCAGCCCGGACAGGGTAAACTACGAGCAGTACTTC
v_gene: TRBV12-5; d_gene: TRBD1; j_gene: TRBJ2-5; abundance: NA; CDR3aa: CASGASGGWGETQYF; CDR3nt: TGTGCTAGTGGAGCATCAGGGGGCTGGGGGGAGACCCAGTACTTC
v_gene: TRBV5-1; d_gene: TRBD2; j_gene: TRBJ2-5; abundance: NA; CDR3aa: CASSLATSSTETQYF; CDR3nt: TGCGCCAGCAGCTTGGCGACTAGCTCTACCGAGACCCAGTACTTC
v_gene: TRBV5-6; d_gene: TRBD2; j_gene: TRBJ2-1; abundance: NA; CDR3aa: CASSASTSGDEQFF; CDR3nt: TGTGCCAGCAGCGCCTCGACTAGCGGGGATGAGCAGTTCTTC
v_gene: TRBV4-1; d_gene: NA; j_gene: TRBJ2-3; abundance: once; CDR3aa: CASSQGAGVSGDTQYF; CDR3nt: TGCGCCAGCAGCCAGGGTGCTGGAGTTTCTGGAGATACGCAGTATTTT
v_gene: TRBV24-1; d_gene: NA; j_gene: TRBJ1-5; abundance: once; CDR3aa: CATSHAGINQPQHF; CDR3nt: TGTGCCACCAGTCATGCAGGCATCAATCAGCCCCAGCATTTT
v_gene: TRBV30; d_gene: NA; j_gene: TRBJ1-2; abundance: once; CDR3aa: CAWTRGSFPGYTF; CDR3nt: TGTGCCTGGACGCGGGGCTCCTTCCCTGGCTACACCTTC
v_gene: TRBV5-1; d_gene: NA; j_gene: TRBJ2-7; abundance: NA; CDR3aa: CASSLSGGGGTYEQYF; CDR3nt: TGCGCCAGCAGCTTGTCCGGGGGAGGGGGAACCTACGAGCAGTACTTC
v_gene: TRBV19; d_gene: TRBD1; j_gene: TRBJ1-1; abundance: NA; CDR3aa: CASSIGTGVTEAFF; CDR3nt: TGTGCCAGTAGTATTGGGACAGGGGTCACTGAAGCTTTCTTT
v_gene: TRBV10-3; d_gene: TRBD1; j_gene: TRBJ1-2; abundance: NA; CDR3aa: CAISEGQGSNYGYTF; CDR3nt: TGTGCCATCAGTGAGGGACAGGGTTCCAACTATGGCTACACCTTC
v_gene: TRBV6-1; d_gene: TRBD1; j_gene: TRBJ1-1; abundance: NA; CDR3aa: CASSGAGQGNGEAFF; CDR3nt: TGTGCCAGCAGTGGAGCGGGACAGGGGAACGGTGAAGCTTTCTTT
v_gene: TRBV6-2/TRBV6-3; d_gene: NA; j_gene: TRBJ2-1; abundance: NA; CDR3aa: CASSDYTNEQFF; CDR3nt: TGTGCCAGCAGCGACTACACGAATGAGCAGTTCTTC
v_gene: TRBV6-6; d_gene: NA; j_gene: TRBJ1-4; abundance: NA; CDR3aa: CASTNWSSGEKLFF; CDR3nt: TGTGCCAGCACCAATTGGTCGAGCGGCGAAAAACTGTTTTTT
v_gene: TRBV19; d_gene: TRBD2; j_gene: TRBJ2-3; abundance: NA; CDR3aa: CASSLGLADVSSTDTQYF; CDR3nt: TGTGCCAGTAGTCTGGGACTAGCGGACGTGTCTAGCACAGATACGCAGTATTTT
v_gene: TRBV7-9; d_gene: NA; j_gene: TRBJ2-3; abundance: NA; CDR3aa: CASDSTRTDTQYF; CDR3nt: TGTGCCAGCGATAGCACGCGCACAGATACGCAGTATTTT
v_gene: TRBV6-1; d_gene: NA; j_gene: TRBJ1-1; abundance: NA; CDR3aa: CASSEEEGITEAFF; CDR3nt: TGTGCCAGCAGTGAAGAGGAGGGTATCACTGAAGCTTTCTTT
v_gene: TRBV6-5; d_gene: TRBD1; j_gene: TRBJ2-1; abundance: NA; CDR3aa: CASRRTGGSYNEQFF; CDR3nt: TGTGCCAGCAGGCGGACAGGGGGCTCCTACAATGAGCAGTTCTTC
v_gene: TRBV5-8; d_gene: NA; j_gene: TRBJ1-1; abundance: NA; CDR3aa: CASAAGDRLNTEAFF; CDR3nt: TGTGCCAGCGCGGCAGGGGATCGGCTGAACACTGAAGCTTTCTTT
v_gene: TRBV29-1; d_gene: NA; j_gene: TRBJ1-1; abundance: NA; CDR3aa: CSVEEAGKSVSEAFF; CDR3nt: TGCAGCGTTGAAGAAGCAGGGAAATCGGTCTCTGAAGCTTTCTTT
v_gene: TRBV29-1; d_gene: TRBD1; j_gene: TRBJ1-1; abundance: many; CDR3aa: CSVEGGQTMNTEAFF; CDR3nt: TGCAGCGTTGAAGGGGGACAGACAATGAACACTGAAGCTTTCTTT
v_gene: TRBV6-6; d_gene: TRBD1; j_gene: TRBJ2-5; abundance: NA; CDR3aa: CASSYPGGQETQYF; CDR3nt: TGTGCCAGCAGTTATCCAGGGGGCCAAGAGACCCAGTACTTC
v_gene: TRBV9; d_gene: NA; j_gene: TRBJ2-3; abundance: NA; CDR3aa: CASSVELASTDTQYF; CDR3nt: TGTGCCAGCAGCGTAGAACTAGCCAGCACAGATACGCAGTATTTT
v_gene: TRBV6-2/TRBV6-3; d_gene: NA; j_gene: TRBJ1-1; abundance: NA; CDR3aa: CASSSEGPLVATEAFF; CDR3nt: TGTGCCAGCAGCTCGGAGGGGCCCCTGGTGGCCACTGAAGCTTTCTTT
v_gene: TRBV7-3; d_gene: TRBD2; j_gene: TRBJ2-1; abundance: NA; CDR3aa: CASSFSGRAAEQFF; CDR3nt: TGTGCCAGCAGCTTTAGCGGGAGGGCCGCTGAGCAGTTCTTC
v_gene: TRBV6-5; d_gene: TRBD1; j_gene: TRBJ1-2; abundance: few; CDR3aa: CASSYTFGTDYGYTF; CDR3nt: TGTGCCAGCAGTTACACATTCGGGACAGATTATGGCTACACCTTC